Listed below are T cell receptor beta chains from one sample, sequenced in a study of OX40 agonist ivuxolimab in advanced cancers. Using immunoSEQ multiplex PCR, the repertoire was profiled, and TCRdb retains in-frame clones only, with some absent. This table has about 91,000 clones, 86% appearing once. The material was CD4+ or CD8+ T cells sorted from blood, obtained in a trial of the OX40 agonist ivuxolimab. These receptors came from an adult with an advanced solid tumor such as melanoma, head and neck, liver or kidney cancer. The CDR3 runs from the conserved cysteine through the conserved F or W. The order of the fields is D gene, clone size, J gene, V gene, CDR3 DNA, CDR3 protein. A D gene is named only where the DNA matches it firmly. Not all rows give a size; the values are once, few, many and, for expanded clones, a class.

d_gene: TRBD2
abundance: NA
j_gene: TRBJ2-7
v_gene: TRBV5-1
CDR3nt: TGCGCCAGCAGCTTAGTTGACGGGAGGGCCCCCTACGAGCAGTACTTC
CDR3aa: CASSLVDGRAPYEQYF

d_gene: NA
abundance: NA
j_gene: TRBJ1-5
v_gene: TRBV7-2
CDR3nt: TGTGCCAGCAGCCCGGTCTCTAGCAATCAGCCCCAGCATTTT
CDR3aa: CASSPVSSNQPQHF

d_gene: TRBD1
abundance: NA
j_gene: TRBJ2-7
v_gene: TRBV18
CDR3nt: TGTGCCAGCTCACCCGGACTGACAGGGCAGTTCGGCGAGCAGTACTTC
CDR3aa: CASSPGLTGQFGEQYF

d_gene: NA
abundance: NA
j_gene: TRBJ2-7
v_gene: TRBV28
CDR3nt: TGTGCCAGCAGTTTGGTTTCCCCTGACGAGCAGTACTTC
CDR3aa: CASSLVSPDEQYF

d_gene: NA
abundance: NA
j_gene: TRBJ2-7
v_gene: TRBV14
CDR3nt: TGTGCCAGCAGCCGCCAGCCCGCCTACGAGCAGTACTTC
CDR3aa: CASSRQPAYEQYF

d_gene: TRBD2
abundance: NA
j_gene: TRBJ2-1
v_gene: TRBV10-3
CDR3nt: TGTGCCATCAGCCTGTCGGGCGGGAGAAATGAGCAGTTCTTC
CDR3aa: CAISLSGGRNEQFF

d_gene: TRBD2
abundance: NA
j_gene: TRBJ2-1
v_gene: TRBV19
CDR3nt: TGTGCCAGTAGTCCTCGGACTAGCGGGAGGTCCTACAATGAGCAGTTCTTC
CDR3aa: CASSPRTSGRSYNEQFF

d_gene: TRBD1
abundance: NA
j_gene: TRBJ1-1
v_gene: TRBV6-6
CDR3nt: TGTGCCAGCAGGAAGCAGGGGGCAGGATCCGAAGCTTTCTTT
CDR3aa: CASRKQGAGSEAFF

d_gene: NA
abundance: NA
j_gene: TRBJ2-7
v_gene: TRBV29-1
CDR3nt: TGCAGCGTTGAAGGTGGGGCAGGGGCCCTGTACTTC
CDR3aa: CSVEGGAGALYF

d_gene: TRBD1
abundance: NA
j_gene: TRBJ2-7
v_gene: TRBV18
CDR3nt: TGTGCCAGCTCAGCCGGGACAGGGATCTACGAGCAGTACTTC
CDR3aa: CASSAGTGIYEQYF

d_gene: NA
abundance: NA
j_gene: TRBJ2-7
v_gene: TRBV28
CDR3nt: TGTGCCAGCAGTATCAGACAGACGACCTACGAGCAGTACTTC
CDR3aa: CASSIRQTTYEQYF

d_gene: NA
abundance: NA
j_gene: TRBJ2-2
v_gene: TRBV18
CDR3nt: TGTGCCAGCTCATTCTCTTCGACAACGAACACCGGGGAGCTGTTTTTT
CDR3aa: CASSFSSTTNTGELFF

d_gene: NA
abundance: NA
j_gene: TRBJ2-3
v_gene: TRBV7-9
CDR3nt: TGTGCCAGCACCCCACTTAGCTCATTCACAGATACGCAGTATTTT
CDR3aa: CASTPLSSFTDTQYF

d_gene: NA
abundance: once
j_gene: TRBJ2-1
v_gene: TRBV30
CDR3nt: TGTGCCTGGAACTCGGGGAATGAGCAGTTCTTC
CDR3aa: CAWNSGNEQFF

d_gene: TRBD1
abundance: NA
j_gene: TRBJ2-7
v_gene: TRBV29-1
CDR3nt: TGCAGCGACCACCCGAACAGGGGGCTATACAACGAGCAGTACTTC
CDR3aa: CSDHPNRGLYNEQYF

d_gene: NA
abundance: NA
j_gene: TRBJ2-3
v_gene: TRBV10-1
CDR3nt: TGCGCCAGCAGTGACGTGGGAGTCGCAGATACGCAGTATTTT
CDR3aa: CASSDVGVADTQYF

d_gene: TRBD1
abundance: NA
j_gene: TRBJ1-1
v_gene: TRBV5-1
CDR3nt: TGCGCCAGCAGCCAAACAGGGGTCATGAACACTGAAGCTTTCTTT
CDR3aa: CASSQTGVMNTEAFF

d_gene: NA
abundance: NA
j_gene: TRBJ2-5
v_gene: TRBV6-1
CDR3nt: TGTGCCAGCAGTGAACAGGGTTTTATGAAGACCCAGTACTTC
CDR3aa: CASSEQGFMKTQYF

d_gene: NA
abundance: once
j_gene: TRBJ2-7
v_gene: TRBV23-1
CDR3nt: TGCGCCAGCAGTCAAAGGGGACAAAAGTTCTCCTACGAGCAGTACTTC
CDR3aa: CASSQRGQKFSYEQYF

d_gene: TRBD2
abundance: NA
j_gene: TRBJ2-7
v_gene: TRBV2
CDR3nt: TGTGCCAGCAGGGGACTAGCGATCTACGAGCAGTACTTC
CDR3aa: CASRGLAIYEQYF

d_gene: NA
abundance: NA
j_gene: TRBJ2-4
v_gene: TRBV19
CDR3nt: TGTGCCAGTAGTATCCGCCCCTCCTCCTCTATAGGTGAGAACATTCAGTACTTC
CDR3aa: CASSIRPSSSIGENIQYF

d_gene: NA
abundance: NA
j_gene: TRBJ2-1
v_gene: TRBV11-3
CDR3nt: TGTGCCAGCAGCTTAGGCCAGAACAATGAGCAGTTCTTC
CDR3aa: CASSLGQNNEQFF

d_gene: NA
abundance: NA
j_gene: TRBJ2-3
v_gene: TRBV5-4
CDR3nt: TGTGCCAGCAGCCCAACCCGAACTCTCACAGATACGCAGTATTTT
CDR3aa: CASSPTRTLTDTQYF

d_gene: TRBD2
abundance: NA
j_gene: TRBJ2-1
v_gene: TRBV5-4
CDR3nt: TGTGCCAGCAGCCTTCCGGCGGGAGAGTATAATGAGCAGTTCTTC
CDR3aa: CASSLPAGEYNEQFF

d_gene: NA
abundance: NA
j_gene: TRBJ1-1
v_gene: TRBV6-6
CDR3nt: TGTGCCAGCAGCTGGGAAAACACTGAAGCTTTCTTT
CDR3aa: CASSWENTEAFF

d_gene: NA
abundance: NA
j_gene: TRBJ2-3
v_gene: TRBV25-1
CDR3nt: TGTGCCAGCGAGGGTAGCGGCACAGATACGCAGTATTTT
CDR3aa: CASEGSGTDTQYF

d_gene: TRBD2
abundance: NA
j_gene: TRBJ2-7
v_gene: TRBV7-3
CDR3nt: TGTGCCAGCAGCTTAATCGGCGGGAGAAACAACGAGCAGTACTTC
CDR3aa: CASSLIGGRNNEQYF

d_gene: TRBD2
abundance: NA
j_gene: TRBJ2-1
v_gene: TRBV19
CDR3nt: TGTGCCAGTAGTCTACGGACTAGCGGGAGAAGGGACAATGAGCAGTTCTTC
CDR3aa: CASSLRTSGRRDNEQFF

d_gene: TRBD1
abundance: NA
j_gene: TRBJ2-7
v_gene: TRBV6-5
CDR3nt: TGTGCCAGCAGTTCCCGGGACAGGGGCTACGAGCAGTACTTC
CDR3aa: CASSSRDRGYEQYF

d_gene: NA
abundance: NA
j_gene: TRBJ2-3
v_gene: TRBV21-1
CDR3nt: TGTGCCAGCAGCAAGGCTAGCGGGATCGCAGATACGCAGTATTTT
CDR3aa: CASSKASGIADTQYF

d_gene: NA
abundance: NA
j_gene: TRBJ2-7
v_gene: TRBV14
CDR3nt: TGTGCCAGCAGCCAAGGTACTCACTACTCCTACGAGCAGTACTTC
CDR3aa: CASSQGTHYSYEQYF

d_gene: NA
abundance: NA
j_gene: TRBJ2-1
v_gene: TRBV21-1
CDR3nt: TGTGCCAGGGATAGCAGGGAACGGTCCTACAATGAGCAGTTCTTC
CDR3aa: CARDSRERSYNEQFF

d_gene: TRBD2
abundance: NA
j_gene: TRBJ2-3
v_gene: TRBV25-1
CDR3nt: TGTGCCAGTACGCCTCGCGGGAGGAGCACAGATACGCAGTATTTT
CDR3aa: CASTPRGRSTDTQYF

d_gene: NA
abundance: NA
j_gene: TRBJ1-5
v_gene: TRBV28
CDR3nt: TGTGCCAGCAGTTTCAGAGATCAGCCCCAGCATTTT
CDR3aa: CASSFRDQPQHF

d_gene: TRBD1
abundance: NA
j_gene: TRBJ1-2
v_gene: TRBV10-3
CDR3nt: TGTGCCATCAGTGGGACAGGGACCGACTCTAACTATGGCTACACCTTC
CDR3aa: CAISGTGTDSNYGYTF

d_gene: NA
abundance: NA
j_gene: TRBJ1-4
v_gene: TRBV6-5
CDR3nt: TGTGCCAGCAGTTACGGAGCCGGGACTAATGAAAAACTGTTTTTT
CDR3aa: CASSYGAGTNEKLFF

d_gene: NA
abundance: NA
j_gene: TRBJ2-1
v_gene: TRBV5-1
CDR3nt: TGCGCCAGCAGCGTGGACAGTTACAATGAGCAGTTCTTC
CDR3aa: CASSVDSYNEQFF

d_gene: TRBD1
abundance: NA
j_gene: TRBJ2-1
v_gene: TRBV28
CDR3nt: TGTGCCAGCAGTGTGACAGGGGGGTCCTACAATGAGCAGTTCTTC
CDR3aa: CASSVTGGSYNEQFF

d_gene: NA
abundance: NA
j_gene: TRBJ2-6
v_gene: TRBV4-1
CDR3nt: TGCGCCAGCAGCCCCCGAGACTCTGGGGCCAACGTCCTGACTTTC
CDR3aa: CASSPRDSGANVLTF

d_gene: NA
abundance: NA
j_gene: TRBJ2-3
v_gene: TRBV5-1
CDR3nt: TGCGCCAGCAGCCCAGCAGGTTCCGGAGGCACAGATACGCAGTATTTT
CDR3aa: CASSPAGSGGTDTQYF